This T cell receptor (beta chain) was retrieved from a study of blood T cell repertoires in COVID-19. Per the authors' pipeline: Scientists estimated how many nucleated cells there were by amplifying reference gene primers. The protocol was immunoSEQ multiplex PCR, while the TCRdb copy is restricted to in-frame clones and leaves out a portion. From that table come the V and J calls and clone size; the DNA was used to work out D and trimming. Of about 220,000 clones in the sample, about four fifths were seen once. Trimming removed 0 bases from V and 2 bases from J, with 7 bases in between. Germline values: CDR1 SGHAT, CDR2 FQNNGV. This CDR3 spans 14 amino acids.

This clonotype was sampled from a woman in her thirties or forties who had been exposed to COVID-19. The sequenced material came from PBMCs or T cells enriched from blood (not recorded which). V usage is TRBV11-2 and J usage is TRBJ2-5; unclear D gene. The CDR3 protein is CASSLDALQETQYF. The DNA for the CDR3 is TGTGCCAGCAGCTTAGATGCACTACAAGAGACCCAGTACTTC.